The 9 T cell receptor beta chains reported below all come from one sample, sequenced in a study of T cells in tuberculosis. Libraries were prepared by immunoSEQ multiplex PCR; TCRdb keeps only in-frame clonotypes and omits some of them. The sample has 30,000 to 45,000 clones, roughly 93% seen once. Specimen: PBMCs. These receptors were taken from a donor between 10 and 35 years old with latent tuberculosis or without tuberculosis infection.

The J gene is TRBJ1-2, the V gene TRBV4-1, with 7 bases aligning to TRBD1. In germline, CDR1 is MGHRA, CDR2 YSYEKL. The J segment lost 2 bases and the V segment lost 3 bases, leaving 6 bases of the junction unmatched. This CDR3 region has 15 residues. CDR3 sequence: CASSQPKTGNYGYTF. The CDR3 DNA sequence: TGCGCCAGCAGCCAGCCGAAGACAGGGAACTATGGCTACACCTTC.

V gene TRBV7-7 combines with J gene TRBJ2-1; perhaps TRBD1 as D (5 bases). The CDR3 has 15 amino acids. Trimming took 5 bases from V and 5 from J, leaving 16 bases between them. Per the germline V gene, CDR1 is SSHAT and CDR2 is FNYEAQ (reference sequence). The CDR3 loop reads CASSHGPTDNNEQFF. DNA for the CDR3: TGTGCCAGCAGCCACGGGCCGACAGATAACAATGAGCAGTTCTTC. The whole variable domain, filled in from reference TRBV7-7 and TRBJ2-1, reads GAGVSQSPRYKVTKRGQDVTLRCDPISSHATLYWYQQALGQGPEFLTYFNYEAQPDKSGLPSDRFSAERPEGSISTLTIQRTEQRDSAMYRCASSHGPTDNNEQFFGPGTRLTVL.

The chain uses TRBV27 and TRBJ1-2; D possibly corresponds to TRBD1 (6 bases). Trimming left V 3 bases short and J 3 bases short, with 14 bases between. Germline V gene lookup returns CDR1 MNHEY and CDR2 SMNVEV (reference sequence). The CDR3 runs to 15 residues. The CDR3 sequence: CASSLSRTDHYGYTF. The CDR3 bases are TGTGCCAGCAGTTTGTCCCGGACAGATCACTATGGCTACACCTTC.

The gene calls are TRBV15 and TRBJ1-2; no definite D call. This CDR3 is built from 14 residues. CDR1 and CDR2 (germline): LNHNV, YYDKDF (reference sequence). V gave up 0 bases and J gave up 3 bases, with 8 bases separating them. CDR3 protein: CATSREAADYGYTF. The DNA of the CDR3 is TGTGCCACCAGCAGAGAGGCCGCAGACTATGGCTACACCTTC. Full variable domain (rest looked up from reference TRBV15 and TRBJ1-2): DAMVIQNPRYQVTQFGKPVTLSCSQTLNHNVMYWYQQKSSQAPKLLFHYYDKDFNNEADTPDNFQSRRPNTSFCFLDIRSPGLGDTAMYLCATSREAADYGYTFGSGTRLTVV.

CDR3 in DNA: TGTGCCAGTAGTGGGACAGGGCTTCAGCCCCAGCATTTT. The encoded protein is CASSGTGLQPQHF. The V gene is TRBV19, the J gene TRBJ1-5, with 9 positions matching TRBD1. Losses at the gene ends were 5 bases for V and 6 bases for J; bases not matched to a gene: 2. The CDR3 covers 13 residues. From germline, CDR1 is LNHDA and CDR2 SQIVND (reference sequence).

This chain uses TRBV6-1 with TRBJ2-7, with a weak D call TRBD1 (6 bases). CDR1 is MNHNS, CDR2 SASEGT, per germline. Trimming cost V 4 bases and J 2 bases, with 15 bases left between them. CDR3 length: 15 amino acids. CDR3 nucleotide sequence: TGTGCCAGCAGTGCCAGGGGCCCTTTTACCTACGAGCAGTACTTC. This gives the protein CASSARGPFTYEQYF.

The chain combines TRBV30 with TRBJ1-2; 7 bases are a match to TRBD1. V shed 3 bases, J shed 0 bases, and the junction held 4 bases outside the gene matches. The CDR3 has 14 amino acids. Germline V gene lookup returns CDR1 GTSNPN and CDR2 SVGIG (reference sequence). The CDR3 coding sequence is TGTGCCTGGAGCCTGGACAGGACTAACTATGGCTACACCTTC. It encodes CAWSLDRTNYGYTF.

The rearrangement links TRBV6-1 to TRBJ2-7; D not resolved. This CDR3 is built from 14 residues. V lost 2 bases and J 0 bases, leaving 8 bases between the germline ends. Germline CDR1 reads MNHNS; CDR2 reads SASEGT. The CDR3: CASSEKPGSYEQYF. The CDR3 DNA is TGTGCCAGCAGTGAAAAACCCGGCTCCTACGAGCAGTACTTC.

The gene calls are TRBV6-6 and TRBJ2-7, with 8 bases lining up with TRBD2. Trimming took 5 bases from V and 1 from J; bases not matched to a gene: 4. Germline values: CDR1 MNHNY, CDR2 SVGAGI (reference sequence). CDR3 length: 14 residues. The CDR3 coding sequence is TGTGCCAGCAGTCGGGGGGGACTGTCCTACGAGCAGTACTTC. As protein: CASSRGGLSYEQYF.